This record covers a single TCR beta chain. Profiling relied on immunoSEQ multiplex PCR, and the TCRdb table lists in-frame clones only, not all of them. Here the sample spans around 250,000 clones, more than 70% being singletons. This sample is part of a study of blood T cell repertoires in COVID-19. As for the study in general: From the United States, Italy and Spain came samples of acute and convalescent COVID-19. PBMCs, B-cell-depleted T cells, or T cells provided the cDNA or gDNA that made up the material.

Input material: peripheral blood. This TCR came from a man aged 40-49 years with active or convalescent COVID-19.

The CDR3 is CASSQDYRKRGANVLTF. CDR3 bases: TGTGCCAGCAGCCAAGATTATCGGAAGCGCGGGGCCAACGTCCTGACTTTC. The chain employs TRBV14 and TRBJ2-6, with D uncertain. Germline loops: CDR1 SGHDN, CDR2 FVKESK. V was clipped by 0 bases and J by 4 bases, with 13 bases between them. The CDR3 is made up of 17 amino acids.